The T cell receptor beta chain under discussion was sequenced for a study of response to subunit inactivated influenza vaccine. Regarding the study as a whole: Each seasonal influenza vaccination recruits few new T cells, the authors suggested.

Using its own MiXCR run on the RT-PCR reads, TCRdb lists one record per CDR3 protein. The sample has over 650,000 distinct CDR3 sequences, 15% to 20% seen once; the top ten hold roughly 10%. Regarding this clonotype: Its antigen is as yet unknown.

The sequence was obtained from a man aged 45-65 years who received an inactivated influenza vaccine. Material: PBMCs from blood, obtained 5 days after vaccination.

In nucleotides, the CDR3 is TGTGCCTGGAGTTACTACTATAATTCACCCCTCCACTTT. This gives the protein CAWSYYYNSPLHF. The V gene is TRBV30, the J gene TRBJ1-6; unclear D gene. This CDR3 region has 13 residues. Germline assignment: CDR1 GTSNPN and CDR2 SVGIG (reference sequence). The V end was cut by 2 bases, the J end by 3 bases, with 5 bases between.